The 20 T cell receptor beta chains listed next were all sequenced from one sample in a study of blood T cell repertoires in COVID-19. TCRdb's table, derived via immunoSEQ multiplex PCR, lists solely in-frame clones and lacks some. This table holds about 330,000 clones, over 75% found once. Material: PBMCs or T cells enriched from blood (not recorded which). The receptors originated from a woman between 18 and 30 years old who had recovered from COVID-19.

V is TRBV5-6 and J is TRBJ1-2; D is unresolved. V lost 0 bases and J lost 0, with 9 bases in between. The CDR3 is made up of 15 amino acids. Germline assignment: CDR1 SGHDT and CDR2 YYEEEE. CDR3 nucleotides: TGTGCCAGCAGCTTGGGAGGTTTCGCTAACTATGGCTACACCTTC. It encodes CASSLGGFANYGYTF.

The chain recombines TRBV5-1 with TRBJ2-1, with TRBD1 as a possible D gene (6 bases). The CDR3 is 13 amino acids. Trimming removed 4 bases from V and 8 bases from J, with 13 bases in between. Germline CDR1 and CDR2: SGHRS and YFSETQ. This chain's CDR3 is CASSVNHRDEQFF. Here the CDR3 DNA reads TGCGCCAGCAGCGTCAATCACAGGGATGAGCAGTTCTTC.

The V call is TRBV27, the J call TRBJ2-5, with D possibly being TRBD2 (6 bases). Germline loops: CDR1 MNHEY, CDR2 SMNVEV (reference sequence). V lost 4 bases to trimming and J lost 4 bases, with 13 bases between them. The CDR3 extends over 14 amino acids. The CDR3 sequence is CASSSLAAGETQYF. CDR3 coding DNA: TGTGCCAGCAGTTCCCTCGCAGCGGGAGAGACCCAGTACTTC.

In DNA, the CDR3 is TGTGCCAGCAGGGCTTCAGGGGGTCTGTATAGTTTCCACTTT. Its protein is CASRASGGLYSFHF. The chain has TRBV28 and TRBJ1-6; 7 nucleotides agree with TRBD1. Germline CDR1 is MDHEN and CDR2 is SYDVKM. CDR3 length equals 14 residues. Trimming took 6 bases from V and 17 from J; bases not matched to a gene: 16.

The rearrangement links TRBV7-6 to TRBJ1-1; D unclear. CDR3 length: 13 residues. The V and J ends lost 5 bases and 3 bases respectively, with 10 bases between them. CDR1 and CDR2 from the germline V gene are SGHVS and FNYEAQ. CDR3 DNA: TGTGCCAGCAGCCTCGAGTTATACACTGAAGCTTTCTTT. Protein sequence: CASSLELYTEAFF.

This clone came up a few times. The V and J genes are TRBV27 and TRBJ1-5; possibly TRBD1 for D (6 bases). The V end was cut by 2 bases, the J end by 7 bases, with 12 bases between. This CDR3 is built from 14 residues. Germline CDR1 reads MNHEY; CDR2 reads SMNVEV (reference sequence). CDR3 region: CASSLTRGSQPQHF. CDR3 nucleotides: TGTGCCAGCAGTTTAACGAGGGGGTCCCAGCCCCAGCATTTT.

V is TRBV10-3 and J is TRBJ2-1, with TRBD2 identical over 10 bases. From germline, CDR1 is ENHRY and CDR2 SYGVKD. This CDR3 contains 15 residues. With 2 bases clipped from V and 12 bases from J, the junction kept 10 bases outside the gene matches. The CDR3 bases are TGTGCCATCAGTGAGCGCGAAGGAGTAGCGGGGGGGCAGTTCTTC. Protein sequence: CAISEREGVAGGQFF.

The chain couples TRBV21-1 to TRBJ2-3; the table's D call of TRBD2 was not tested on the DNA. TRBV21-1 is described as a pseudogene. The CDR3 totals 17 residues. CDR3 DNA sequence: TGTGCCAGCAGCAGTTGCGAGGGACTAGCGGGAACAGATACGCAGTATTTT. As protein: CASSSCEGLAGTDTQYF.

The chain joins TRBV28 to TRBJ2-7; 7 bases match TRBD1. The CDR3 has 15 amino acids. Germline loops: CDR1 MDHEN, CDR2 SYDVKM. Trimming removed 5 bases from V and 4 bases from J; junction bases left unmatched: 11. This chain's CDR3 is CASSQTGLINYEQYF. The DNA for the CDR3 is TGTGCCAGCAGTCAGACAGGGTTGATAAATTACGAGCAGTACTTC.

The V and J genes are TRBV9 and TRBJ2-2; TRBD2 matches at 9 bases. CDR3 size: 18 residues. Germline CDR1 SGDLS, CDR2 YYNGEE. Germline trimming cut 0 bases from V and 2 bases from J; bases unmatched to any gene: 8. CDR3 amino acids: CASSVGTLAGANTGELFF. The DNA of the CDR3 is TGTGCCAGCAGCGTAGGAACCTTAGCGGGAGCCAACACCGGGGAGCTGTTTTTT.

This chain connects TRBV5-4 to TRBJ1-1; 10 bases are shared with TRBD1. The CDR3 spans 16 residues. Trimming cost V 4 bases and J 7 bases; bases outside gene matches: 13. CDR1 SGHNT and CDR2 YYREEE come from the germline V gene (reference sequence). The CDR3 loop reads CASSAGQGVSRNEAFF. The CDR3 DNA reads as TGTGCCAGCAGCGCCGGACAGGGGGTGAGTAGAAATGAAGCTTTCTTT.

For the CDR3, the DNA is TGTGCCAGCAGCCATTCGGCGAGGTACGAGCAGTACTTC. It yields the protein CASSHSARYEQYF. The J gene is TRBJ2-7, the V gene TRBV3-1 (or the pseudogene TRBV3-2), with D uncertain. V lost 3 bases to trimming and J lost 4 bases, with 10 bases between them. CDR3 length: 13 amino acids. In germline, CDR1 is LGHDT, CDR2 YNNKEL (reference sequence).

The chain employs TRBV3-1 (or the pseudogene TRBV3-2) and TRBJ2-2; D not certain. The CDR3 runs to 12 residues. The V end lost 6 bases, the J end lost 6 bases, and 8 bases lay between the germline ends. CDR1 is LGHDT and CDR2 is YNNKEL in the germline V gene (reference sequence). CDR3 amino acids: CASRPTAGELFF. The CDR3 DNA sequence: TGTGCCAGCAGACCGACTGCCGGGGAGCTGTTTTTT.

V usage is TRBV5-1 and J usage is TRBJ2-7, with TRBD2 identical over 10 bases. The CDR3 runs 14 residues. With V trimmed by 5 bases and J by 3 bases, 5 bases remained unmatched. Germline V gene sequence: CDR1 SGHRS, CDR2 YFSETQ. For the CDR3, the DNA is TGCGCCAGCAGACTAGGACTAGCGGTCTACGAGCAGTACTTC. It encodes CASRLGLAVYEQYF.

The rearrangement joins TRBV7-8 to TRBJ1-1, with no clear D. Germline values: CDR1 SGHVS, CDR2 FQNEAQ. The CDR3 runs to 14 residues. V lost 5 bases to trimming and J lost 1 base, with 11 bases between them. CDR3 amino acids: CASSRVSGNTEAFF. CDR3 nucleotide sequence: TGTGCCAGCAGCCGAGTCAGCGGGAACACTGAAGCTTTCTTT.

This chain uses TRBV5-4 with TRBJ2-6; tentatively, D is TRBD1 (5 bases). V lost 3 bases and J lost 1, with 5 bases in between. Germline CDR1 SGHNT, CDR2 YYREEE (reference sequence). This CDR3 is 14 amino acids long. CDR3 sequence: CASSSGSGANVLTF. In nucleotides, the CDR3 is TGTGCCAGCAGCTCAGGGTCTGGGGCCAACGTCCTGACTTTC.

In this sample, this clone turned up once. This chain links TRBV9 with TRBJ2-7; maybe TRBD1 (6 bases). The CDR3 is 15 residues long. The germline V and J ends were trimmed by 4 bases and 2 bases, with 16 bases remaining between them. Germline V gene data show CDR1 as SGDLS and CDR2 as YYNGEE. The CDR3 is CASSPTRDTPYEQYF. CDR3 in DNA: TGTGCCAGCAGCCCCACTCGGGACACCCCCTACGAGCAGTACTTC.

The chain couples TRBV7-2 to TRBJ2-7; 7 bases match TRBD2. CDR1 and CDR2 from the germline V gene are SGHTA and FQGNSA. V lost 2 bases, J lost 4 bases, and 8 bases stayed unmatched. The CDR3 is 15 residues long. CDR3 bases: TGTGCCAGCAGCTTAACCGGGACTATCTTATACGAGCAGTACTTC. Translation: CASSLTGTILYEQYF.

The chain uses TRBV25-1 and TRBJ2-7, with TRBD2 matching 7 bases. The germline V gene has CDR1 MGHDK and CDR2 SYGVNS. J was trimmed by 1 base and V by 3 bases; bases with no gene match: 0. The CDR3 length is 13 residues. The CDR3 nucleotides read TGTGCCAGCAGTGAGGGGGGGTCCTACGAGCAGTACTTC. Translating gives CASSEGGSYEQYF.

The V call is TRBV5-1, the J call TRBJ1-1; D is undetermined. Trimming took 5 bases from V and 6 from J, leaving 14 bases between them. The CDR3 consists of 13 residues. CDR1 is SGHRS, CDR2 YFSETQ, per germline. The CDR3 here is CASSEREMAEAFF. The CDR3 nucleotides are TGCGCCAGCAGTGAGCGGGAAATGGCTGAAGCTTTCTTT.